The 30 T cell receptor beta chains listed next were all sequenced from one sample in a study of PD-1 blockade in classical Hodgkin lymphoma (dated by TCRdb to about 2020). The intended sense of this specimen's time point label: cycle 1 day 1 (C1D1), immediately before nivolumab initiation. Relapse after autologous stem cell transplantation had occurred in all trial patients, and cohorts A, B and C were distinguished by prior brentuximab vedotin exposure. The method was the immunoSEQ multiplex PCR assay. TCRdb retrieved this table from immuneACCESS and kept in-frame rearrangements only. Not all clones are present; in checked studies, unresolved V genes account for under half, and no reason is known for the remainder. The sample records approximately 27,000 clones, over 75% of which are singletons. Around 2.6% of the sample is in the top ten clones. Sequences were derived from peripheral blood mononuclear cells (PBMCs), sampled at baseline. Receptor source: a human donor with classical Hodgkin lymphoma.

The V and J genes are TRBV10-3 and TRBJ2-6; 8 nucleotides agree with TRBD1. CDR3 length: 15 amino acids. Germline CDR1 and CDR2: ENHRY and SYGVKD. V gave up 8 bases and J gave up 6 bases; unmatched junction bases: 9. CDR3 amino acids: CAIAGTGLPANVLTF. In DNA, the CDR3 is TGTGCCATCGCGGGGACAGGCTTACCGGCCAACGTCCTGACTTTC.

As DNA, the CDR3 is TGTGCCAGCAGTCTCCGCGGCGGAGTCTACGAGCAGTACTTC. It codes for CASSLRGGVYEQYF. The V gene is TRBV28, the J gene TRBJ2-7, with D uncertain. Deletions cut 5 bases from V and 3 bases from J, with 14 bases between. The CDR3 length is 14 residues. CDR1 MDHEN and CDR2 SYDVKM come from the germline V gene.

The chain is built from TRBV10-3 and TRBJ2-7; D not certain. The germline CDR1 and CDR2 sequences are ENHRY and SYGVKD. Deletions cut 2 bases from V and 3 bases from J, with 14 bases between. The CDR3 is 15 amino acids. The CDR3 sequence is CAISETEEGNYEQYF. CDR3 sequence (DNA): TGTGCCATCAGTGAGACAGAGGAAGGGAACTACGAGCAGTACTTC.

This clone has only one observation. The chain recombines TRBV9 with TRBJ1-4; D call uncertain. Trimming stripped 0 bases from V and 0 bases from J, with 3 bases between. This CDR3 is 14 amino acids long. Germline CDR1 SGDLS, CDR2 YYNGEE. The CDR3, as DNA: TGTGCCAGCAGCGTAGGAGCAACTAATGAAAAACTGTTTTTT. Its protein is CASSVGATNEKLFF.

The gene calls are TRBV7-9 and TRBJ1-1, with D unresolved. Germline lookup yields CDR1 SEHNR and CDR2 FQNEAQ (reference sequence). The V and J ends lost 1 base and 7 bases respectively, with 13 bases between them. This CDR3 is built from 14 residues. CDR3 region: CASSLVAGRNEAFF. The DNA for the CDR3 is TGTGCCAGCAGCTTAGTTGCCGGACGGAATGAAGCTTTCTTT.

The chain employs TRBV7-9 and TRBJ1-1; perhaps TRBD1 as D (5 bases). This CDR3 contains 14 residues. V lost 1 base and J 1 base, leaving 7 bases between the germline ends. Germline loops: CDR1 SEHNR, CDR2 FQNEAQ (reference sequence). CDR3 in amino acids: CASSLDGGNTEAFF. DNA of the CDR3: TGTGCCAGCAGCTTAGACGGGGGGAACACTGAAGCTTTCTTT.

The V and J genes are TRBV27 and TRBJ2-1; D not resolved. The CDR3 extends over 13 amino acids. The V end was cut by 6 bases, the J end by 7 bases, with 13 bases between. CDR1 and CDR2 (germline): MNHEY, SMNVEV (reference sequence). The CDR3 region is CASRSALGNEQFF. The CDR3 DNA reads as TGTGCCAGCAGGTCAGCCCTGGGGAATGAGCAGTTCTTC.

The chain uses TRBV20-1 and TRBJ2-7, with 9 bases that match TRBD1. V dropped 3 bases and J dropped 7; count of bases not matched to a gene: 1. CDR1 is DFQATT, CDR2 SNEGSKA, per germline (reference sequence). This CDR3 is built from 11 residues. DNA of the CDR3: TGCAGTGCTAGGGGGACAGGGGAGCAGTACTTC. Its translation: CSARGTGEQYF.

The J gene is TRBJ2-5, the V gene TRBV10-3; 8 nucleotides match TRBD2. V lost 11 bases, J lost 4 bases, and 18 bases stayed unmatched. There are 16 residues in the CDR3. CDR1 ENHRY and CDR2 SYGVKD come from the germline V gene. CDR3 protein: CAVGPIAGSKGETQYF. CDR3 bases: TGTGCCGTAGGGCCCATAGCGGGATCGAAAGGAGAGACCCAGTACTTC.

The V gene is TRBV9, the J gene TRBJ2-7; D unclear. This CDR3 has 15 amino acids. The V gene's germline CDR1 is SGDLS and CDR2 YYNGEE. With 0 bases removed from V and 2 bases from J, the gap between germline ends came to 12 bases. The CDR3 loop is CASSVGASSPYEQYF. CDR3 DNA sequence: TGTGCCAGCAGCGTAGGTGCTAGTTCCCCCTACGAGCAGTACTTC.

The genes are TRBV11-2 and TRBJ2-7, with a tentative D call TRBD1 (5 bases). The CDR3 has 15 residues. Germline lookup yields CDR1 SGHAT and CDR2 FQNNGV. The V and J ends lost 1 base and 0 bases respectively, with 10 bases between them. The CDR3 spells CASSLVGRDSYEQYF. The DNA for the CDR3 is TGTGCCAGCAGCTTAGTCGGCAGGGACTCCTACGAGCAGTACTTC.

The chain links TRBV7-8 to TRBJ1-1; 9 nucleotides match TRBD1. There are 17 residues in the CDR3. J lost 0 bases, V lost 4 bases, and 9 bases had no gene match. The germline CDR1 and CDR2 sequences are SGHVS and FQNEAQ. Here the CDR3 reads CASSSTGGIRMNTEAFF. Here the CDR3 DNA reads TGTGCCAGCAGCTCGACAGGGGGGATTCGGATGAACACTGAAGCTTTCTTT.

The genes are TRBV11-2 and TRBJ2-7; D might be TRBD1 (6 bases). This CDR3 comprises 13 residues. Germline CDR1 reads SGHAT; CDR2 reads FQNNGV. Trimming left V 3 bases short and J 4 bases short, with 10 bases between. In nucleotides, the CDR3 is TGTGCCAGCAGCTTGGGGGCAGCTTACGAGCAGTACTTC. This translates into CASSLGAAYEQYF.

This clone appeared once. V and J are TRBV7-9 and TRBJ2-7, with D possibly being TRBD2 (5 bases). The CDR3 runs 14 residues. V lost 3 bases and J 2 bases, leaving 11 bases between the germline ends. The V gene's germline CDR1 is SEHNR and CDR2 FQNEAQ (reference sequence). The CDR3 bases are TGTGCCAGCAGCTTCGGACCCGGGGCCTACGAGCAGTACTTC. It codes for CASSFGPGAYEQYF.

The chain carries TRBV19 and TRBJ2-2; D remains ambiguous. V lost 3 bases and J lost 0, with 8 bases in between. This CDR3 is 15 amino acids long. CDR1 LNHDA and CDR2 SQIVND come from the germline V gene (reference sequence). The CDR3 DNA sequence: TGTGCCAGTAGTATTACCCAGACGAACACCGGGGAGCTGTTTTTT. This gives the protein CASSITQTNTGELFF.

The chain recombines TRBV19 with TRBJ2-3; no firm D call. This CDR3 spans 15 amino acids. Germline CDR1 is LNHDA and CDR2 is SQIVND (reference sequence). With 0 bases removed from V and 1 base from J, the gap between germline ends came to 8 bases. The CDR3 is CASSIDLPRTDTQYF. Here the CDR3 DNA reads TGTGCCAGTAGTATAGATCTTCCGCGCACAGATACGCAGTATTTT.

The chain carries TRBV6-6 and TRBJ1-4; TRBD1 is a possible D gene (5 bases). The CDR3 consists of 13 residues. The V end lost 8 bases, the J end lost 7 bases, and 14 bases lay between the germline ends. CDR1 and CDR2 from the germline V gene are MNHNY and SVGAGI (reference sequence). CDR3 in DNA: TGTGCCAGCCTTCGCCAGGGTGGTGAAAAACTGTTTTTT. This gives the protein CASLRQGGEKLFF.

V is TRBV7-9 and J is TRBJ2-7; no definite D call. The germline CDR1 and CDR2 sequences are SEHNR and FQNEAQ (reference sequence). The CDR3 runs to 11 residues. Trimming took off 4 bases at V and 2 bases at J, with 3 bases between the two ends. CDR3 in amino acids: CASSWAYEQYF. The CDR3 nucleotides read TGTGCCAGCAGCTGGGCCTACGAGCAGTACTTC.

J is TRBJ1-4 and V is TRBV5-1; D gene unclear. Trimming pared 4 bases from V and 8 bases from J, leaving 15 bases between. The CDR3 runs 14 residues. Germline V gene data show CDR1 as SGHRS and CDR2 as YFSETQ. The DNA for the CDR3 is TGCGCCAGCAGCCCCTTACGACCAGAAGAAAAACTGTTTTTT. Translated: CASSPLRPEEKLFF.

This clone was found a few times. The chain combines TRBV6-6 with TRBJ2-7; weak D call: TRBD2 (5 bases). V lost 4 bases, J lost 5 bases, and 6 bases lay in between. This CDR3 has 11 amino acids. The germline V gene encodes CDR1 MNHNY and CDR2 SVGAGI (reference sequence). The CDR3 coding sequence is TGTGCCAGCAGTTCTAGCAACGAGCAGTACTTC. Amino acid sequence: CASSSSNEQYF.

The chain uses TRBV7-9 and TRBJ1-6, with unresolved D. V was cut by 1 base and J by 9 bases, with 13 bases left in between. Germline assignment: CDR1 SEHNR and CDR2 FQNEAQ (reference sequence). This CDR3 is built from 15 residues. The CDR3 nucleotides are TGTGCCAGCAGCTTAGAGCGAACAACTACTTCACCCCTCCACTTT. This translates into CASSLERTTTSPLHF.

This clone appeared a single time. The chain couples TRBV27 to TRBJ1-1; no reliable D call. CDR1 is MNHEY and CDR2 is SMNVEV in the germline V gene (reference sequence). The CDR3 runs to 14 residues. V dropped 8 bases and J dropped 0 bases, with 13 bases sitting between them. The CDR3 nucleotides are TGTGCCAGCTCGTTTAAGGCGATGAACACTGAAGCTTTCTTT. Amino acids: CASSFKAMNTEAFF.

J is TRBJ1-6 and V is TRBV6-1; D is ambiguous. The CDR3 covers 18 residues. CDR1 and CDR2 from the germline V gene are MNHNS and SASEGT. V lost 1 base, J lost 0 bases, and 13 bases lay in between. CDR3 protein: CASSEVGYSFSYNSPLHF. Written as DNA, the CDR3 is TGTGCCAGCAGTGAAGTGGGATACAGCTTCTCCTATAATTCACCCCTCCACTTT.

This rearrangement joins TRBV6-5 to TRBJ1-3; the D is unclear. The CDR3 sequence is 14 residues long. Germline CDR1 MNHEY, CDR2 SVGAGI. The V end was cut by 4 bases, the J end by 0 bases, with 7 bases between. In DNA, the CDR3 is TGTGCCAGCAGTTGGGGTATCTCTGGAAACACCATATATTTT. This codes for CASSWGISGNTIYF.

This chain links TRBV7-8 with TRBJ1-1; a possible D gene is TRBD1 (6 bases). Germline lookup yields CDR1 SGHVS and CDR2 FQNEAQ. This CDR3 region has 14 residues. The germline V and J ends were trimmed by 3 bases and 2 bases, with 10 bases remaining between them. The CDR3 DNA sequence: TGTGCCAGCAGCTTTATACAGGGCAACACTGAAGCTTTCTTT. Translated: CASSFIQGNTEAFF.

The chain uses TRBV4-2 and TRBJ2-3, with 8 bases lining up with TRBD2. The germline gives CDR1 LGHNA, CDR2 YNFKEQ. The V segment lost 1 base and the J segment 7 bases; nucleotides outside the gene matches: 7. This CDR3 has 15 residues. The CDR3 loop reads CASSQVPLAGNTQYF. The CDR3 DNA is TGTGCCAGCAGCCAAGTCCCCCTAGCGGGCAATACGCAGTATTTT.

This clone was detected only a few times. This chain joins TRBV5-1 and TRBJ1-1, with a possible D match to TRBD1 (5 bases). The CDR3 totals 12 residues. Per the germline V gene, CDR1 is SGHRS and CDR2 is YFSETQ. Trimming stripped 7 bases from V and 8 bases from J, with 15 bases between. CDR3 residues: CASGGSTGEAFF. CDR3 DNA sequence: TGCGCCAGCGGCGGGTCCACAGGAGAAGCTTTCTTT.

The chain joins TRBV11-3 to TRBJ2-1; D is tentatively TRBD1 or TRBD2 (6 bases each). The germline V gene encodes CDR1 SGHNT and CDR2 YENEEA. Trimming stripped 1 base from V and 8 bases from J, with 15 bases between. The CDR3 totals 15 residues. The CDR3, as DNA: TGTGCCAGCAGCTTAGGGACAGCCGGAGGGGATGAGCAGTTCTTC. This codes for CASSLGTAGGDEQFF.

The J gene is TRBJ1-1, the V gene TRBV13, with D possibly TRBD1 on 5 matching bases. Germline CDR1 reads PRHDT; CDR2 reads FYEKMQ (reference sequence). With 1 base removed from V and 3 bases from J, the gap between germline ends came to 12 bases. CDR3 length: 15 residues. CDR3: CASSLVGVRHTEAFF. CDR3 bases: TGTGCCAGCAGCTTAGTGGGGGTAAGGCACACTGAAGCTTTCTTT.

The CDR3, as DNA: TGTGCCACCATCAAGCGGGGGTACAATGAGCAGTTCTTC. Its protein product is CATIKRGYNEQFF. The rearrangement links TRBV6-5 to TRBJ2-1; 8 bases align to TRBD2. Germline trimming cut 10 bases from V and 4 bases from J; bases unmatched to any gene: 6. There are 13 residues in the CDR3. Germline assignment: CDR1 MNHEY and CDR2 SVGAGI.